This T cell receptor beta chain was captured by sequencing in a study of T-cell reconstitution after alpha-beta-depleted transplantation in children. As it was prepared, the TCRbeta library received unique molecular identifiers. In TCRdb, the PCR reads were re-called with MiXCR into one record per CDR3 protein. The data show over 550,000 distinct CDR3 sequences, over 9.5% seen once. Trimming removed 2 bases at V and 0 bases at J, with 14 bases between. CDR1 and CDR2 from the germline V gene are MNHEY and SVGAGI. The CDR3 has 18 residues. The table lists this clonotype with a few counts. The sample consisted of PBMCs from the stem cell graft donor, taken from the stem cell graft. V gene TRBV6-5 combines with J gene TRBJ1-6, with a weak D call TRBD1 (5 bases). This TCR derives from a human donor who donated a stem cell graft to a child with acute myeloid leukemia. CDR3 bases: TGTGCCAGCAGTTACACCGACAGCTTGAGCTCCTATAATTCACCCCTCCACTTT. Translated: CASSYTDSLSSYNSPLHF.